Listed here are 7 T cell receptor beta chains from one sample, sequenced in a study of OX40 agonist ivuxolimab in advanced cancers. Libraries were constructed by the immunoSEQ multiplex PCR assay. The source is immuneACCESS, and TCRdb retained only in-frame sequences with V and J called. Part of the clones is not carried over; for the studies checked, unresolved V genes explain less than half of this, and the remainder is unexplained. The sample table lists about 78,000 clones, around nine tenths of them with a count of one. The biggest ten clones account for around 2.8% of the sample. Sequences were derived from CD4+ or CD8+ T cells sorted from blood, sampled in a trial of the OX40 agonist ivuxolimab. All receptors derive from an adult with an advanced solid tumor such as melanoma, head and neck, liver or kidney cancer.

The chain carries TRBV5-8 and TRBJ2-7; no clear D. CDR3 size: 13 residues. The ends were cut back, 3 bases at V and 4 bases at J, with 11 bases in the middle. Germline CDR1 SGHTS, CDR2 YDEGEE. DNA for the CDR3: TGTGCCAGCAGCTCCCCCATTGCTTACGAGCAGTACTTC. This sequence encodes CASSSPIAYEQYF.

This clone was counted once. The chain uses TRBV19 and TRBJ1-5; tentatively, D is TRBD1 (5 bases). The germline V and J ends were trimmed by 3 bases and 1 base, with 10 bases remaining between them. This CDR3 comprises 15 residues. Germline CDR1 LNHDA, CDR2 SQIVND (reference sequence). The CDR3 DNA reads TGTGCCAGTAGTATCGGGACCTTAAGCAATCAGCCCCAGCATTTT. Its translation: CASSIGTLSNQPQHF.

J is TRBJ2-2 and V is TRBV7-9; D unresolved. The CDR3 covers 13 residues. Trimming took 0 bases from V and 7 from J, leaving 6 bases between them. Germline lookup yields CDR1 SEHNR and CDR2 FQNEAQ (reference sequence). CDR3 sequence (DNA): TGTGCCAGCAGCTTAGCCACCGACGGGGAGCTGTTTTTT. Translated, it gives CASSLATDGELFF.

The chain employs TRBV7-6 and TRBJ2-1; 9 nucleotides agree with TRBD1. CDR3 length: 16 residues. CDR1 SGHVS and CDR2 FNYEAQ come from the germline V gene. J was trimmed by 8 bases and V by 2 bases; bases with no gene match: 10. DNA for the CDR3: TGTGCCAGCAGCTTAAGATCCGGGACAGGGAGAGATGAGCAGTTCTTC. Protein: CASSLRSGTGRDEQFF.

The chain carries TRBV19 and TRBJ1-5, with a tentative D call TRBD1 (5 bases). This CDR3 contains 15 residues. The germline CDR1 and CDR2 sequences are LNHDA and SQIVND (reference sequence). V was shortened by 3 bases and J by 0 bases, with 9 bases between the two germline ends. CDR3 in DNA: TGTGCCAGTAGTATGGGACGCAATAGCAATCAGCCCCAGCATTTT. Translated, it gives CASSMGRNSNQPQHF.

V and J are TRBV28 and TRBJ1-2; D gene uncertain. Looked up from germline, CDR1 is MDHEN and CDR2 is SYDVKM. The CDR3 totals 14 residues. V gave up 8 bases and J gave up 8 bases, with 21 bases separating them. The CDR3 here is CASGSQPKVDGYTF. CDR3 DNA: TGTGCCAGCGGGTCCCAGCCCAAGGTCGACGGCTACACCTTC.

J is TRBJ2-2 and V is TRBV11-2; 9 bases match TRBD2. This CDR3 contains 19 residues. The V gene end was trimmed by 3 bases and the J gene end by 5 bases; junction bases not matched to a gene: 16. CDR1 is SGHAT and CDR2 is FQNNGV in the germline V gene. In nucleotides, the CDR3 is TGTGCCAGCAGCTTCCCGCCCGGCCCGGTGGCGGGAGGGACCGGGGAGCTGTTTTTT. Translating it yields CASSFPPGPVAGGTGELFF. Variable domain in full (rest from reference TRBV11-2 and TRBJ2-2): EAGVAQSPRYKIIEKRQSVAFWCNPISGHATLYWYQQILGQGPKLLIQFQNNGVVDDSQLPKDRFSAERLKGVDSTLKIQPAKLEDSAVYLCASSFPPGPVAGGTGELFFGEGSRLTVL.